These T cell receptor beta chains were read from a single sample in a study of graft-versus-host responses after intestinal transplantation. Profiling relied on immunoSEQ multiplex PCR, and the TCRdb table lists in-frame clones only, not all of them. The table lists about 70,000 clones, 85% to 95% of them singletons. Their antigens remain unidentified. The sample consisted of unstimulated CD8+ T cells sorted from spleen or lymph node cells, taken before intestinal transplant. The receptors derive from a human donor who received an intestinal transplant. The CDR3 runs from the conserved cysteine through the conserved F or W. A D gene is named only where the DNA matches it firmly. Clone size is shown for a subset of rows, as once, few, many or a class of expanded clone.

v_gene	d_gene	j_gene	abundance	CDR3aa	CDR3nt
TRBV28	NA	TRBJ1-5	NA	CASSPWTRSNQPQHF	TGTGCCAGCAGTCCCTGGACCCGTAGCAATCAGCCCCAGCATTTT
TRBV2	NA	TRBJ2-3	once	CASSEAQGTLSTDTQYF	TGTGCCAGCAGTGAAGCGCAGGGAACTTTAAGCACAGATACGCAGTATTTT
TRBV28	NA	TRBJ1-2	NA	CASSLSEGDGYTF	TGTGCCAGCAGTTTAAGTGAGGGAGATGGCTACACCTTC
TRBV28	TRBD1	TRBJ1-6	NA	CASSPGTGYNSPLHF	TGTGCCAGCAGTCCCGGGACAGGGTACAATTCACCCCTCCACTTT
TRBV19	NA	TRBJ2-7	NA	CASSSLDSYEQYF	TGTGCCAGTAGTAGCTTAGACTCCTACGAGCAGTACTTC
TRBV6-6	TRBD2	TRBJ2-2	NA	CASSLAGVGTGELFF	TGTGCCAGCAGTTTAGCGGGAGTGGGTACCGGGGAGCTGTTTTTT
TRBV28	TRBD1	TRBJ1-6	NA	CASGWTGRNSPLHF	TGTGCCAGCGGTTGGACAGGAAGGAATTCACCCCTCCACTTT
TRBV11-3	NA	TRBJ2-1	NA	CASSFRDSPYNEQFF	TGTGCCAGCAGCTTCCGGGATTCCCCATACAATGAGCAGTTCTTC
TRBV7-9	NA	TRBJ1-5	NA	CASSAHLGNQPQHF	TGTGCCAGCAGCGCTCATCTAGGGAATCAGCCCCAGCATTTT
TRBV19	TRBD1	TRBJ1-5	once	CASSSGQSPIPSSNQPQHF	TGTGCCAGTAGTTCGGGACAGTCTCCGATTCCCTCTAGCAATCAGCCCCAGCATTTT
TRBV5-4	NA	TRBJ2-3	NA	CASSLVFGTDTQYF	TGTGCCAGCAGCCTGGTATTCGGCACAGATACGCAGTATTTT
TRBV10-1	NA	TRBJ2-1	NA	CASQEPGESYNEQFF	TGCGCCAGCCAAGAACCGGGGGAATCCTACAATGAGCAGTTCTTC
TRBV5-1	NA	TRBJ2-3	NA	CASSLGLGWADTQYF	TGCGCCAGCAGCTTGGGGTTGGGCTGGGCAGATACGCAGTATTTT
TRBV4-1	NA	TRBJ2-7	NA	CASSHGKDYEQYF	TGCGCCAGCAGCCACGGGAAGGACTACGAGCAGTACTTC
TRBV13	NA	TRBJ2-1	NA	CASSYESGDEQFF	TGTGCCAGCAGCTATGAGAGCGGCGATGAGCAGTTCTTC
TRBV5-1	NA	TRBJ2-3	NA	CASSFTIGTTDTQYF	TGCGCCAGCAGCTTCACCATCGGTACCACAGATACGCAGTATTTT
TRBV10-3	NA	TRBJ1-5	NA	CAISDSGAWQPQHF	TGTGCCATCAGTGATTCAGGGGCTTGGCAGCCCCAGCATTTT
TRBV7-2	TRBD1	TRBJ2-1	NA	CASSFIAPRTGNSYNEQFF	TGTGCCAGCAGCTTTATAGCCCCGCGGACAGGGAACTCCTACAATGAGCAGTTCTTC
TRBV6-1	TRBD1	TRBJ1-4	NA	CASRPGTGRPEKLFF	TGTGCCAGCCGTCCCGGGACAGGGCGACCTGAAAAACTGTTTTTT
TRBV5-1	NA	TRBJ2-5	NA	CASSFRDPQETQYF	TGCGCCAGCAGCTTCCGGGACCCCCAAGAGACCCAGTACTTC
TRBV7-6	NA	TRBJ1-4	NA	CASSNRQNNEKLFF	TGTGCCAGCAGCAACCGACAGAATAATGAAAAACTGTTTTTT
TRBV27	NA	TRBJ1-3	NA	CASSPFPGSDAGNTIYF	TGTGCCAGCAGCCCCTTTCCGGGGTCCGATGCTGGAAACACCATATATTTT
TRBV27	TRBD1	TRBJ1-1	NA	CASSGGTEAFF	TGTGCCAGCTCAGGGGGCACTGAAGCTTTCTTT
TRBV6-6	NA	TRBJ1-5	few	CASSRPLQGSRQPQHF	TGTGCCAGCAGCCGGCCACTACAGGGCTCGCGTCAGCCCCAGCATTTT
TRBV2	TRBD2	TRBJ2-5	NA	CASSEDGRAAETQYF	TGTGCCAGCAGTGAAGATGGGAGGGCCGCAGAGACCCAGTACTTC
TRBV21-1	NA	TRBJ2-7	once	CASSASLGGEQYF	TGTGCCAGCAGCGCCAGCCTCGGAGGGGAGCAGTACTTC
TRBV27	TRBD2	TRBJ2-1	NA	CASSLWWDSGSDLGEQFF	TGTGCCAGCAGTTTGTGGTGGGATAGCGGGAGCGATCTGGGTGAGCAGTTCTTC
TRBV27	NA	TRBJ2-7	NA	CASSLVGSEQYF	TGTGCCAGCAGTTTAGTCGGCAGCGAGCAGTACTTC
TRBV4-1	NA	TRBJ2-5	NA	CASSSHWYQETQYF	TGCGCCAGCAGCTCACATTGGTACCAAGAGACCCAGTACTTC
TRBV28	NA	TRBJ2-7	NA	CASSSPRSPKGYEQYF	TGTGCCAGCAGTTCCCCTCGGTCCCCAAAGGGCTACGAGCAGTACTTC
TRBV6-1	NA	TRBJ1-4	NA	CASSSGYPNEKLFF	TGTGCCAGCAGCTCAGGGTACCCAAATGAAAAACTGTTTTTT
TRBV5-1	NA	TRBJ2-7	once	CASSPDGYEQYF	TGCGCCAGCAGCCCGGACGGCTACGAGCAGTACTTC
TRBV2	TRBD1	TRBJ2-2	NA	CASSDPGTGGMSTGELFF	TGTGCCAGCAGTGATCCGGGGACAGGGGGTATGAGCACCGGGGAGCTGTTTTTT
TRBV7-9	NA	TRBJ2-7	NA	CASSSQNAVSYEQYF	TGTGCCAGCAGCTCCCAAAATGCAGTTTCCTACGAGCAGTACTTC
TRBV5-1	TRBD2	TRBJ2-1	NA	CASSQPSGSYNEQFF	TGCGCCAGCAGCCAGCCTAGCGGGAGTTACAATGAGCAGTTCTTC
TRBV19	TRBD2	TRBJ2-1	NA	CASSERDYSYNEQFF	TGTGCCAGTAGTGAGCGGGACTACTCCTACAATGAGCAGTTCTTC
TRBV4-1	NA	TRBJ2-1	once	CASSHEGGVEQFF	TGCGCCAGCAGCCACGAGGGGGGAGTGGAGCAGTTCTTC
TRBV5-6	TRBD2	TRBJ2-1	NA	CASSLGASGEYNEQFF	TGTGCCAGCAGCTTGGGTGCTAGCGGGGAATACAATGAGCAGTTCTTC
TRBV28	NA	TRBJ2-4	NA	CASSFLGSFLAKNIQYF	TGTGCCAGCAGTTTCTTGGGATCCTTTTTAGCCAAAAACATTCAGTACTTC
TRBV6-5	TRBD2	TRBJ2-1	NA	CASSSGLVHGFDEQFF	TGTGCCAGCAGTTCAGGACTAGTTCACGGCTTCGATGAGCAGTTCTTC
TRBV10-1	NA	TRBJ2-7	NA	CASSEGVGAYEQYF	TGCGCCAGCAGTGAGGGGGTGGGGGCCTACGAGCAGTACTTC